These T cell receptor beta chains were read from a single sample in a study of T cells after posttransplantation cyclophosphamide. Data came from immunoSEQ multiplex PCR; TCRdb stores just in-frame clones and leaves some out. The sample contains about 40,000 clones, none occurring once; approximately 4.9% lies in the top ten. The specimen sequenced was PBMCs. All receptors derive from a woman between 45 and 65 years old in good health and a related stem cell transplant donor. Both conserved end residues are part of each CDR3. A D gene is named only where the DNA matches it firmly. Clone size appears in some rows only: once, few, many, or a class for an expanded clone.

clone size | CDR3 length | D gene | J gene | V gene | CDR3 protein | CDR3 DNA
many | 15 | NA | TRBJ2-1 | TRBV28 | CASSLGGAMYNEQFF | TGTGCCAGCAGTTTAGGGGGGGCCATGTACAATGAGCAGTTCTTC
many | 14 | TRBD1 | TRBJ1-1 | TRBV7-2 | CASSVQGDDTEAFF | TGTGCCAGCAGCGTACAGGGGGATGACACTGAAGCTTTCTTT
many | 14 | NA | TRBJ1-2 | TRBV12-5 | CASGPDSPLGGYTF | TGTGCTAGTGGTCCGGACAGTCCTCTGGGTGGCTACACCTTC
many | 13 | NA | TRBJ1-2 | TRBV27 | CASSLERNYGYTF | TGTGCCAGCAGTTTAGAACGGAACTATGGCTACACCTTC
many | 11 | NA | TRBJ2-7 | TRBV2 | CASVRVYEQYF | TGTGCCAGCGTGAGGGTCTACGAGCAGTACTTC
NA | 14 | TRBD1 | TRBJ2-7 | TRBV10-3 | CAISESWTGNEQYF | TGTGCCATCAGTGAGTCCTGGACAGGGAACGAGCAGTACTTC
many | 13 | NA | TRBJ2-7 | TRBV4-1 | CASSQDPRYEQYF | TGCGCCAGCAGCCAAGATCCCCGCTACGAGCAGTACTTC
NA | 14 | TRBD2 | TRBJ2-7 | TRBV7-2 | CASSFTSGYYEQYF | TGTGCCAGCAGCTTCACTAGCGGTTACTACGAGCAGTACTTC
many | 13 | NA | TRBJ1-4 | TRBV2 | CASSGGVYEKLFF | TGTGCCAGCAGTGGGGGGGTTTATGAAAAACTGTTTTTT
many | 15 | NA | TRBJ2-7 | TRBV4-1 | CASSQPDGGSYEQYF | TGCGCCAGCAGCCAACCGGACGGAGGCTCCTACGAGCAGTACTTC
many | 15 | NA | TRBJ1-2 | TRBV5-1 | CASSLGWGQGYGYTF | TGCGCCAGCAGCTTGGGCTGGGGGCAAGGCTATGGCTACACCTTC
many | 16 | TRBD1 | TRBJ1-5 | TRBV7-8 | CASSLMVRGLNQPQHF | TGTGCCAGCAGCTTAATGGTCAGGGGGTTGAATCAGCCCCAGCATTTT
many | 15 | NA | TRBJ1-3 | TRBV7-9 | CASSPWGEYGNTIYF | TGTGCCAGCAGCCCCTGGGGCGAGTACGGAAACACCATATATTTT
many | 13 | TRBD1 | TRBJ1-5 | TRBV2 | CASTVDRDQPQHF | TGTGCCAGCACAGTTGACAGGGATCAGCCCCAGCATTTT
many | 15 | NA | TRBJ2-5 | TRBV4-3 | CASSYSTGEAETQYF | TGCGCCAGCAGTTACTCCACAGGGGAGGCGGAGACCCAGTACTTC
many | 13 | TRBD1 | TRBJ2-7 | TRBV9 | CASSGQGAYEQYF | TGTGCCAGCAGCGGACAGGGGGCCTACGAGCAGTACTTC
few | 14 | TRBD1 | TRBJ1-6 | TRBV6-5 | CASSPGTGVSPLHF | TGTGCCAGCAGTCCCGGGACAGGGGTTTCACCCCTCCACTTT
NA | 13 | TRBD1 | TRBJ1-1 | TRBV28 | CATKGAGNTEAFF | TGTGCCACCAAGGGGGCCGGGAACACTGAAGCTTTCTTT
many | 17 | TRBD1 | TRBJ2-7 | TRBV18 | CASSPFGTGGQFYEQYF | TGTGCCAGCTCACCTTTCGGGACAGGGGGCCAGTTCTACGAGCAGTACTTC
many | 15 | NA | TRBJ2-7 | TRBV19 | CASSPPGQGTYEQYF | TGTGCCAGTAGCCCCCCGGGGCAGGGGACCTACGAGCAGTACTTC
many | 15 | TRBD1 | TRBJ1-6 | TRBV4-1 | CASSLRTGDNSPLHF | TGCGCCAGCAGCCTTAGGACAGGGGATAATTCACCCCTCCACTTT
many | 12 | NA | TRBJ2-7 | TRBV7-9 | CASSSDNYEQYF | TGTGCCAGCAGCTCCGACAACTACGAGCAGTACTTC
many | 14 | TRBD1 | TRBJ2-7 | TRBV7-2 | CASSLATGVYEQYF | TGTGCCAGCAGCTTAGCGACAGGGGTTTACGAGCAGTACTTC
many | 13 | NA | TRBJ2-7 | TRBV7-2 | CASSLWAGPEQYF | TGTGCCAGCAGCTTATGGGCGGGGCCCGAGCAGTACTTC
many | 17 | TRBD2 | TRBJ2-3 | TRBV4-2 | CASSQDLRAGDTDTQYF | TGTGCCAGCAGCCAAGATTTACGAGCGGGGGACACAGATACGCAGTATTTT
many | 16 | NA | TRBJ1-1 | TRBV6-5 | CASSWLWQIMNTEAFF | TGTGCCAGCAGTTGGCTGTGGCAGATCATGAACACTGAAGCTTTCTTT
many | 14 | NA | TRBJ1-1 | TRBV25-1 | CASSHGGVGTEAFF | TGTGCCAGCTCTCACGGAGGGGTGGGCACTGAAGCTTTCTTT
many | 14 | TRBD2 | TRBJ2-7 | TRBV5-1 | CASSSAGAAVEQYF | TGCGCCAGCAGCTCAGCGGGGGCAGCGGTCGAGCAGTACTTC
many | 15 | NA | TRBJ2-3 | TRBV9 | CASSFRAGSIDTQYF | TGTGCCAGCAGCTTCCGGGCGGGAAGCATTGATACGCAGTATTTT
many | 14 | TRBD1 | TRBJ1-2 | TRBV7-9 | CASTTGGQDDGYTF | TGTGCCAGCACCACAGGGGGACAGGATGATGGCTACACCTTC
many | 13 | NA | TRBJ2-3 | TRBV10-1 | CASSESRLYTQYF | TGCGCCAGCAGTGAGTCAAGACTATATACGCAGTATTTT
many | 14 | NA | TRBJ1-1 | TRBV5-6 | CASSLAQENTEAFF | TGTGCCAGCAGCTTAGCACAGGAGAACACTGAAGCTTTCTTT
many | 13 | NA | TRBJ1-3 | TRBV6-5 | CASSYGGGNTIYF | TGTGCCAGCAGTTATGGGGGGGGAAACACCATATATTTT
NA | 14 | NA | TRBJ1-5 | TRBV27 | CASRGGNSNQPQHF | TGTGCCAGCCGCGGGGGAAATTCCAATCAGCCCCAGCATTTT
many | 13 | NA | TRBJ1-1 | TRBV2 | CASTFGWNTEAFF | TGTGCCAGCACTTTTGGCTGGAACACTGAAGCTTTCTTT
few | 15 | NA | TRBJ2-5 | TRBV11-3 | CASSLGGYKGETQYF | TGTGCCAGCAGCTTAGGGGGCTATAAGGGGGAGACCCAGTACTTC
many | 13 | TRBD1 | TRBJ1-2 | TRBV30 | CAWSVQGASGYTF | TGTGCCTGGAGTGTACAGGGGGCGAGTGGCTACACCTTC
many | 12 | TRBD2 | TRBJ2-1 | TRBV7-3 | CASSRGDGEQFF | TGTGCCAGCAGTCGGGGGGACGGTGAGCAGTTCTTC
few | 15 | TRBD1 | TRBJ2-2 | TRBV7-2 | CASSLRDRGTGELFF | TGTGCCAGCAGCTTACGGGACAGGGGCACCGGGGAACTGTTTTTT
many | 12 | NA | TRBJ2-7 | TRBV30 | CAWSDDSYEQYF | TGTGCCTGGAGTGACGACAGTTACGAGCAGTACTTC
many | 15 | NA | TRBJ1-5 | TRBV19 | CASSIVRASNQPQHF | TGTGCCAGTAGTATAGTCAGGGCCAGCAATCAGCCCCAGCATTTT
many | 14 | TRBD1 | TRBJ1-2 | TRBV19 | CASETGAGGYGYTF | TGTGCCAGTGAGACAGGGGCTGGGGGATATGGCTACACCTTC
many | 13 | TRBD1 | TRBJ2-5 | TRBV6-5 | CASSRDREETQYF | TGTGCCAGCAGCCGGGACAGGGAAGAGACCCAGTACTTC